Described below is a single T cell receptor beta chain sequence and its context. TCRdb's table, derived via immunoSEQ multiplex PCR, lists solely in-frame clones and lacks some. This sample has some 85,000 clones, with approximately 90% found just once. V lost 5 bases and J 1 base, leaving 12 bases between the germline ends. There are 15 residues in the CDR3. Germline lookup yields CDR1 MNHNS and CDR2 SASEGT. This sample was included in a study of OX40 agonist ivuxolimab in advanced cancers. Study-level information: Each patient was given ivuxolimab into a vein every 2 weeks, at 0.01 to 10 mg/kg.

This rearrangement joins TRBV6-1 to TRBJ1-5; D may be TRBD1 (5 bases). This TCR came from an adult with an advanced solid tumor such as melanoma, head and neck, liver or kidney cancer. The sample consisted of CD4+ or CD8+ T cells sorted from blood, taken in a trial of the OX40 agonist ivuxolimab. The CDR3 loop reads CASSRLWGSNQPQHF. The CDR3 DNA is TGTGCCAGCAGTCGACTGTGGGGGAGCAATCAGCCCCAGCATTTT.